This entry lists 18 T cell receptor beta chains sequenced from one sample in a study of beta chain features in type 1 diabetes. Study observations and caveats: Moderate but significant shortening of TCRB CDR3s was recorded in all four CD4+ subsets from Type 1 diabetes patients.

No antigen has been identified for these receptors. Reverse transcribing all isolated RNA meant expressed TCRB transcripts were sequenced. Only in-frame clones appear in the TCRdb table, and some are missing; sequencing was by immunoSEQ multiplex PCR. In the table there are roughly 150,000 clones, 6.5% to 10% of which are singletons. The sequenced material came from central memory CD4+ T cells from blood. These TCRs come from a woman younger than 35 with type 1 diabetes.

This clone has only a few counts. CDR3: CASSQDREVGEQYF. The CDR3 nucleotides read TGCGCCAGCAGCCAAGACAGGGAGGTAGGCGAGCAGTACTTC. The rearrangement uses TRBV5-1 and TRBJ2-7; perhaps TRBD1 as D (7 bases). V lost 4 bases and J lost 6, with 17 bases in between. This CDR3 region has 14 residues. Per the germline V gene, CDR1 is SGHRS and CDR2 is YFSETQ.

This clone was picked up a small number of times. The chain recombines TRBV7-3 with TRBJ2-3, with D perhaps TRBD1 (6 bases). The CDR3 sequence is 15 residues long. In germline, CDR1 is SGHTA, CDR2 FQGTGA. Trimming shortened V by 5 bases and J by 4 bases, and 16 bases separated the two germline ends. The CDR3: CASSPGHQGPDTQYF. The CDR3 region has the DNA TGTGCCAGCAGCCCGGGACACCAGGGGCCAGATACGCAGTATTTT.

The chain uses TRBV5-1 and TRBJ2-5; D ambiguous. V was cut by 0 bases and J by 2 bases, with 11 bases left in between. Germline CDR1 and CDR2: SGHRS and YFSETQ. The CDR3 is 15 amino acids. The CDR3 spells CASSLAASLQETQYF. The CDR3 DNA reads TGCGCCAGCAGCTTGGCAGCGTCCTTACAAGAGACCCAGTACTTC.

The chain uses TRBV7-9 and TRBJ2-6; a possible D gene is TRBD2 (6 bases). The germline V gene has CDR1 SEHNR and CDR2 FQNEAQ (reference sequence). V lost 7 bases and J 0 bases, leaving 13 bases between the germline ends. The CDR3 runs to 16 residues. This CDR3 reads CASIWTKDSGANVLTF. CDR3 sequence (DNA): TGTGCCAGCATTTGGACTAAGGACTCTGGGGCCAACGTCCTGACTTTC.

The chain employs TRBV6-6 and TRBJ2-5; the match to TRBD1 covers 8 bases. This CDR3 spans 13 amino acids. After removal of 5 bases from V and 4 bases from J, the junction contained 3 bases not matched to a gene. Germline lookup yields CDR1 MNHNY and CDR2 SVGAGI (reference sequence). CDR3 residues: CASSADRGETQYF. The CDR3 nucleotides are TGTGCCAGCAGTGCAGACAGGGGAGAGACCCAGTACTTC.

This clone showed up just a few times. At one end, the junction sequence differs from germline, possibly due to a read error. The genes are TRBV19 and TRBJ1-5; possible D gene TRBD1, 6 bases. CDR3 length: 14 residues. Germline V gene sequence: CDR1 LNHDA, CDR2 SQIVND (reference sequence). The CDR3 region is CASSPGASSAPRHF. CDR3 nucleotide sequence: TGTGCCAGTAGTCCAGGGGCCTCAAGTGCCCCCCGGCATTTT.

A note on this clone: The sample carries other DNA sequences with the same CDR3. CDR3 in amino acids: CSARAYNEQFF. The CDR3 bases are TGCAGTGCTAGAGCGTACAATGAGCAGTTCTTC. This chain uses TRBV20-1 with TRBJ2-1; D not resolved. CDR3 length equals 11 residues. Trimming removed 1 base at V and 4 bases at J, with 2 bases between. The germline V gene has CDR1 DFQATT and CDR2 SNEGSKA (reference sequence).

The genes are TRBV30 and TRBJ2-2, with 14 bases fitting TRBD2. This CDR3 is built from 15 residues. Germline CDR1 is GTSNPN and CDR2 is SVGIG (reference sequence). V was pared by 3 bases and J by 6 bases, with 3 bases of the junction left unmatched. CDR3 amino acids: CAWRGLAGGAGELFF. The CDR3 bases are TGTGCCTGGAGAGGACTAGCGGGAGGTGCCGGGGAGCTGTTTTTT.

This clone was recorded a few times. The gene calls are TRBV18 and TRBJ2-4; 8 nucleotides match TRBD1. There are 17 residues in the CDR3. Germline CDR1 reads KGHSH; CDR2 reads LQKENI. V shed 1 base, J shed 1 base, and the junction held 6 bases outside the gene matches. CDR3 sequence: CASSPRAQGAAKNIQYF. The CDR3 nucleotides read TGTGCCAGCTCACCACGGGCGCAGGGGGCTGCCAAAAACATTCAGTACTTC.

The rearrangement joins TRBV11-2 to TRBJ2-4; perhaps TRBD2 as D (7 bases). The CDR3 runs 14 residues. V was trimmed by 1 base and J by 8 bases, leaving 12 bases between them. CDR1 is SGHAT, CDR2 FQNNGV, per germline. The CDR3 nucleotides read TGTGCCAGCAGCTTAGGGGGGGGCCTAGACATTCAGTACTTC. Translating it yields CASSLGGGLDIQYF. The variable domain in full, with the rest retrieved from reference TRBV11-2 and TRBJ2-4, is EAGVAQSPRYKIIEKRQSVAFWCNPISGHATLYWYQQILGQGPKLLIQFQNNGVVDDSQLPKDRFSAERLKGVDSTLKIQPAKLEDSAVYLCASSLGGGLDIQYFGAGTRLSVL.

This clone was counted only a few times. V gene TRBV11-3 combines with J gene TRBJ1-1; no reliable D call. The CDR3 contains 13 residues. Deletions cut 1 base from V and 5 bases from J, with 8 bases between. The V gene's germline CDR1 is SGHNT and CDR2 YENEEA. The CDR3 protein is CASSLAEGTEAFF. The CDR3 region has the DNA TGTGCCAGCAGCTTAGCGGAGGGAACTGAAGCTTTCTTT.

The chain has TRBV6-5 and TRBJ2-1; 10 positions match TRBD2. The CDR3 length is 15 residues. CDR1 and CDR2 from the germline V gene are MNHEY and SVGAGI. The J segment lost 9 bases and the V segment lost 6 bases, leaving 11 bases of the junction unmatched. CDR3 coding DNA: TGTGCCAGCAGCCCCCAGGGAGCGGGAGGGAGTGAGCAGTTCTTC. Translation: CASSPQGAGGSEQFF.

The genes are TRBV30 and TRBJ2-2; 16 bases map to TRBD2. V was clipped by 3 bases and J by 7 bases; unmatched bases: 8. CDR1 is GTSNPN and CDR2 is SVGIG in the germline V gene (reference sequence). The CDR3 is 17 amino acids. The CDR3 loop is CAWRKGTSGGAVGELFF. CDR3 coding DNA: TGTGCCTGGAGAAAAGGGACTAGCGGGGGGGCGGTCGGGGAGCTGTTTTTT.

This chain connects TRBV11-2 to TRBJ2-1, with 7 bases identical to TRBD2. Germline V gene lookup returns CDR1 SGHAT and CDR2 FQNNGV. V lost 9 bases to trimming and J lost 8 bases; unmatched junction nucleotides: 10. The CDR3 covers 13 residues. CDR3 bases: TGTGCCAGTGTGGGAGGGGTCGGGGATGAGCAGTTCTTC. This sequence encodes CASVGGVGDEQFF. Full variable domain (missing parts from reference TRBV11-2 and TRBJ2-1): EAGVAQSPRYKIIEKRQSVAFWCNPISGHATLYWYQQILGQGPKLLIQFQNNGVVDDSQLPKDRFSAERLKGVDSTLKIQPAKLEDSAVYLCASVGGVGDEQFFGPGTRLTVL.

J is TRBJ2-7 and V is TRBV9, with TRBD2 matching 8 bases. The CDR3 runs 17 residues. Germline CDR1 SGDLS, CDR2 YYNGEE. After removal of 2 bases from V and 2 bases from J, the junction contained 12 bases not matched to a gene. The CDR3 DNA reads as TGTGCCAGCAGCGTCGCCCCCGGTAGCGGGGCCACCTACGAGCAGTACTTC. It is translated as CASSVAPGSGATYEQYF.

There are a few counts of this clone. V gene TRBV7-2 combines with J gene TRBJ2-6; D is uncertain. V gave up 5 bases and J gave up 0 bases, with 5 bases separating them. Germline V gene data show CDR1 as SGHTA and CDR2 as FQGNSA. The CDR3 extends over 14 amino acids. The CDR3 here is CASSPHSGANVLTF. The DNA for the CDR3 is TGTGCCAGCAGCCCCCACTCTGGGGCCAACGTCCTGACTTTC.

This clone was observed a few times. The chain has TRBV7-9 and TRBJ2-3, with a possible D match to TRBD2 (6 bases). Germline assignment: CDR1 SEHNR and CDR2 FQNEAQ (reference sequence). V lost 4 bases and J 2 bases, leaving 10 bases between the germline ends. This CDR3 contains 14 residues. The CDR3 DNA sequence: TGTGCCAGCAGCTCGGGGAGGAACACAGATACGCAGTATTTT. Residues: CASSSGRNTDTQYF.

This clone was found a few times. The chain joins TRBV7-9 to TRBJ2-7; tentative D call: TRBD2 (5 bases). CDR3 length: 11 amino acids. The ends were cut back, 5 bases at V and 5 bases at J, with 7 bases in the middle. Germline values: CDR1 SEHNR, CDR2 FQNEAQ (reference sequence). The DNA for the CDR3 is TGTGCCAGCAGCCCGCGGGACGAGCAGTACTTC. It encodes CASSPRDEQYF.